This TCR beta chain was documented in a study of T cells in tuberculosis. Findings and limits, study-wide: Cases with active tuberculosis were adults, while controls were adolescents.

Assay: immunoSEQ multiplex PCR; the TCRdb copy retains only in-frame clones and omits some. The sample lists around 25,000 clones; 90% to 95% were seen once. Germline-derived CDR1 and CDR2 are SEHNR and FQNEAQ (reference sequence). CDR3 size: 15 residues. Trimming took off 5 bases at V and 0 bases at J, with 11 bases between the two ends. Regarding this clone: Its antigen is not identified.

The sample taken for sequencing was PBMCs. This chain uses TRBV7-9 with TRBJ1-5; D not resolved. This TCR came from a donor between 10 and 35 years old with latent tuberculosis or without tuberculosis infection. Some clones in this sample may be carry-over from other donors' samples. CDR3 in amino acids: CASSQKADSNQPQHF. The CDR3 DNA reads as TGTGCCAGCAGCCAAAAGGCGGATAGCAATCAGCCCCAGCATTTT.